This TCR beta chain appears in the sequencing data of a study of T cell repertoires in cytomegalovirus infection. The study, taken as a whole, reports: Dominant in the ex vivo response were TCR beta clonotypes restricted by HLA-C and specific for CMV.

In TCRdb, the reads were re-called with MiXCR into one record per CDR3 protein. The sample includes 700,000 to 900,000 distinct CDR3 sequences, under 35% of them seen just once. For this clonotype: Its matching antigen is unknown.

V lost 1 base and J lost 3, with 10 bases in between. The CDR3 extends over 14 amino acids. Per germline, CDR1 SGHDN and CDR2 FVKESK. This chain connects TRBV14 to TRBJ2-7; D gene uncertain. This clonotype was sampled from a human donor in good health (CMV status not recorded). Some clones in this sample may be carry-over from other donors' samples. The sequenced sample was cultured CD8+ T cells from PBMCs, obtained from culture after CMV antigen stimulation. CDR3 loop: CASSQVRHGYEQYF. In nucleotides, the CDR3 is TGTGCCAGCAGCCAAGTCCGTCATGGCTACGAGCAGTACTTC.